This TCR beta chain is drawn from a study of human T cells and chemical hapten exposure. This clonotype was observed many times. TCRdb reprocessed the RACE reads via MiXCR and lists one record per CDR3 protein. Among 60,000 to 80,000 distinct CDR3 sequences listed, approximately 6.7% were seen once. Germline CDR1 is SNHLY and CDR2 is FYNNEI. Trimming at V came to 7 bases and at J to 0 bases, leaving 7 bases not matched to a gene. This CDR3 has 15 residues. The time point is: pre-sensitization, week 0. Treatment here: therapeutic diphenylcyclopropenone sensitization with weekly scalp DPC. The chain has TRBV2 and TRBJ2-3; 7 nucleotides agree with TRBD1. The sequences come from whole blood, collected in connection with sensitization to the hapten diphenylcyclopropenone (DPC). The TCR was taken from a woman in her 30s with alopecia areata. Some clones in this sample may be carry-over from other donors' samples. This CDR3 is CASKATGSSTDTQYF. The CDR3, as DNA: TGTGCCAGCAAAGCGACAGGGTCGAGCACAGATACGCAGTATTTT.